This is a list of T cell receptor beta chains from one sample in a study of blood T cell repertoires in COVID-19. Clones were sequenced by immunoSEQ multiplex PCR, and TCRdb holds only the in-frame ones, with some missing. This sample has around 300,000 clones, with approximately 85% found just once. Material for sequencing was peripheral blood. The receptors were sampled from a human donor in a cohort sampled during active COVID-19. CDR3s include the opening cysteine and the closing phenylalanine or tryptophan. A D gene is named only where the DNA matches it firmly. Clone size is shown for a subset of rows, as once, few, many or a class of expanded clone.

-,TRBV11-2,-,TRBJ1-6,CASWALNSPLHF,TGTGCCAGCTGGGCCCTGAATTCACCCCTCCACTTT
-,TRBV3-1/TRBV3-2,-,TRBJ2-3,CASSQQGTDTQYF,TGTGCCAGCAGCCAACAGGGGACAGATACGCAGTATTTT
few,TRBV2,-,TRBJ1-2,CASSATANYGYTF,TGTGCCAGCAGTGCGACAGCTAACTATGGCTACACCTTC
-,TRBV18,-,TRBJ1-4,CASSRTDNNEKLFF,TGTGCCAGCTCACGGACAGATAATAATGAAAAACTGTTTTTT
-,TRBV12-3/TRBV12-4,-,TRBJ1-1,CASSSPGASEAFF,TGTGCCAGCAGTTCACCAGGGGCTTCTGAAGCTTTCTTT
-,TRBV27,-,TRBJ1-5,CASSFGTGINQPQHF,TGTGCCAGCAGTTTTGGTACAGGTATCAATCAGCCCCAGCATTTT
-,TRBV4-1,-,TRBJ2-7,CASSQKSGAKYEQYF,TGCGCCAGCAGCCAAAAATCAGGGGCGAAGTACGAGCAGTACTTC
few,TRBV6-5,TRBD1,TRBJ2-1,CASRFPGQGANEQFF,TGTGCCAGCAGGTTCCCGGGACAGGGGGCCAATGAGCAGTTCTTC
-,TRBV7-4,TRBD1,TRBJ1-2,CASSLIDRATGNYGYTF,TGTGCCAGCAGCTTGATCGACAGGGCTACTGGGAACTATGGCTACACCTTC
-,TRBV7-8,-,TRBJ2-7,CASSPPASRVAEQYF,TGTGCCAGCAGCCCCCCCGCTTCGCGGGTGGCCGAGCAGTACTTC
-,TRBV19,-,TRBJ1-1,CASSITGLNTEAFF,TGTGCCAGTAGTATAACAGGATTGAACACTGAAGCTTTCTTT
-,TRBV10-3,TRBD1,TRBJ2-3,CAVNRQGEDTDTQYF,TGTGCCGTAAATCGACAGGGGGAAGACACAGATACGCAGTATTTT
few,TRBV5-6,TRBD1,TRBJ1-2,CASSGTGQGSYGYTF,TGTGCCAGCAGCGGTACGGGACAGGGATCCTATGGCTACACCTTC
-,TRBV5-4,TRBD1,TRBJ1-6,CASSAPGQGYSPLHF,TGTGCCAGCAGCGCACCGGGACAGGGGTATTCACCCCTCCACTTT
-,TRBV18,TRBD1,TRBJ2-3,CASSPPGQARGDTQYF,TGTGCCAGCTCACCACCGGGACAGGCCCGCGGAGATACGCAGTATTTT
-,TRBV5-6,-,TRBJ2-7,CASSPQDRSYEQYF,TGTGCCAGCAGCCCGCAGGACAGAAGCTACGAGCAGTACTTC
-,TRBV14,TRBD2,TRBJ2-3,CASSHLGLADFTDTQYF,TGTGCCAGCAGCCACCTCGGACTAGCGGATTTCACAGATACGCAGTATTTT
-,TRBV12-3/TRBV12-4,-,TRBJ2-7,CASSFTNAYEQYF,TGTGCCAGCAGTTTTACTAATGCCTACGAGCAGTACTTC
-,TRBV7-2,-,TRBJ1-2,CASAVLSYGYTF,TGTGCCAGCGCGGTGCTCAGCTATGGCTACACCTTC
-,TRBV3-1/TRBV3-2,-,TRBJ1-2,CASSQAQGFGGYTF,TGTGCCAGCAGCCAAGCCCAGGGGTTTGGTGGCTACACCTTC
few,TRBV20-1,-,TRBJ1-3,CSARQGNTIYF,TGCAGTGCTAGACAGGGAAACACCATATATTTT
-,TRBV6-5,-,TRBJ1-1,CASIQNTEAFF,TGTGCCAGCATACAGAACACTGAAGCTTTCTTT
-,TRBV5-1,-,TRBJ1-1,CASSIEPGHPTNTEAFF,TGCGCCAGCAGCATTGAACCGGGACACCCAACGAACACTGAAGCTTTCTTT
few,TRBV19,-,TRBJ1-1,CASKTGGTQNAEAFF,TGTGCCAGTAAAACTGGGGGGACGCAAAACGCTGAAGCTTTCTTT
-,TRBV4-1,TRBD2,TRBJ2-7,CASSPQVLAAGGHEQYF,TGCGCCAGCAGCCCCCAGGTGTTAGCAGCGGGGGGTCACGAGCAGTACTTC
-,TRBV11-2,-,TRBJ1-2,CASSPSGTLSPYGYTF,TGTGCCAGCAGCCCAAGCGGGACTCTCTCCCCCTATGGCTACACCTTC
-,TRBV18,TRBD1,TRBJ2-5,CASSPRRQGETQYF,TGTGCCAGCTCACCGCGACGACAGGGGGAGACCCAGTACTTC
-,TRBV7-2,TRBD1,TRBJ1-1,CASSLQGDTEAFF,TGTGCCAGCAGCTTGCAGGGGGACACTGAAGCTTTCTTT
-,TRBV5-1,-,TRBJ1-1,CASSTDTGVDEAFF,TGCGCCAGCAGCACGGACACGGGGGTTGATGAAGCTTTCTTT
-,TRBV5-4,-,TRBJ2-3,CASSDRQRTDTQYF,TGTGCCAGCAGCGATAGACAGCGCACAGATACGCAGTATTTT
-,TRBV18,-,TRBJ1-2,CASSSTGLGYTF,TGTGCCAGCTCATCCACAGGGTTGGGCTACACCTTC
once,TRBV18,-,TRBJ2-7,CASSPRGPPAYEQYF,TGTGCCAGCTCACCACGTGGTCCCCCAGCCTACGAGCAGTACTTC
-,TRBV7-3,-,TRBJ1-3,CASSLTGLNIYF,TGTGCCAGCAGCCTTACAGGGTTGAACATATATTTT
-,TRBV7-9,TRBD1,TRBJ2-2,CASTEAQGANTGELFF,TGTGCCAGCACCGAAGCCCAGGGGGCGAACACCGGGGAGCTGTTTTTT
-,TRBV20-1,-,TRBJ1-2,CSASSSYGYTF,TGCAGTGCTAGTTCCAGCTATGGCTACACCTTC
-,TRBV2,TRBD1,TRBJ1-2,CASTGETGNGYTF,TGTGCCAGCACGGGGGAGACAGGGAATGGCTACACCTTC
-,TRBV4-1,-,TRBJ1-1,CASSQDEAVPEAFF,TGCGCCAGCAGCCAAGATGAGGCAGTCCCTGAAGCTTTCTTT
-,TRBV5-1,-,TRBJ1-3,CASSLIGTAGNTIYF,TGCGCCAGCAGCTTAATCGGTACAGCTGGAAACACCATATATTTT
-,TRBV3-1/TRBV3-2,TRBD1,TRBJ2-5,CASTRQGQETQYF,TGTGCCAGCACCAGACAGGGGCAAGAGACCCAGTACTTC
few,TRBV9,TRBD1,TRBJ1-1,CASSRTGRRMNTEAFF,TGTGCCAGCAGCCGGACAGGCCGACGAATGAACACTGAAGCTTTCTTT
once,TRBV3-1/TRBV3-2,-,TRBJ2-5,CASSQGGVQETQYF,TGTGCCAGCAGCCAAGGGGGAGTCCAAGAGACCCAGTACTTC
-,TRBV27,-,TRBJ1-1,CASSLFLGVRNTEAFF,TGTGCCAGCAGTTTATTCCTCGGGGTACGGAACACTGAAGCTTTCTTT
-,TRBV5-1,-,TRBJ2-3,CASSLGQYRTDTQYF,TGCGCCAGCAGCCTCGGACAGTACCGCACAGATACGCAGTATTTT
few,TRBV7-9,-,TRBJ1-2,CASSEPTVRRGYTF,TGTGCCAGCAGCGAGCCGACAGTTCGGCGTGGCTACACCTTC
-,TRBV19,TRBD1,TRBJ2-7,CASSITGQGGEQYF,TGTGCCAGTAGTATAACGGGACAGGGTGGCGAGCAGTACTTC
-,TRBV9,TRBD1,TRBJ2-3,CASSGQGKDTDTQYF,TGTGCCAGCAGCGGACAGGGGAAGGACACAGATACGCAGTATTTT
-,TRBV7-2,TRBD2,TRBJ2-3,CASSKTSGTDTQYF,TGTGCCAGCAGCAAGACTAGCGGCACAGATACGCAGTATTTT
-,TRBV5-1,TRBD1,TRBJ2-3,CASSPTGTGADTQYF,TGCGCCAGCAGCCCCACCGGGACAGGGGCGGATACGCAGTATTTT